The 23 T cell receptor beta chains below come from one sample, sequenced in a study of blood T cell repertoires in COVID-19. Libraries were prepared by immunoSEQ multiplex PCR; TCRdb keeps only in-frame clonotypes and omits some of them. Among 61,000 or so clones listed, just over 85% were seen once. Input material: peripheral blood. These receptors all come from a woman older than 75 with active COVID-19.

This chain's CDR3 is CASSPTVNYGYTF. CDR3 bases: TGTGCCAGCAGCCCCACGGTCAACTATGGCTACACCTTC. The chain recombines TRBV7-8 with TRBJ1-2; D is unresolved. The CDR3 spans 13 residues. The germline V gene has CDR1 SGHVS and CDR2 FQNEAQ. V was cut by 5 bases and J by 2 bases, with 9 bases left in between.

The chain is built from TRBV19 and TRBJ1-1; 8 bases map to TRBD1. The trim removed 6 bases at V and 4 bases at J, leaving 4 bases unmatched. Per the germline V gene, CDR1 is LNHDA and CDR2 is SQIVND (reference sequence). This CDR3 is 13 amino acids long. The CDR3: CASRRQGSTEAFF. The CDR3 DNA reads TGTGCCAGTAGGAGACAGGGGTCCACTGAAGCTTTCTTT.

The gene calls are TRBV5-6 and TRBJ1-4; no clear D gene. CDR1 and CDR2 from the germline V gene are SGHDT and YYEEEE. V was pared by 0 bases and J by 3 bases, with 3 bases between. The CDR3 runs to 13 residues. The CDR3 region has the DNA TGTGCCAGCAGCTTGGGAGCTAATGAAAAACTGTTTTTT. Translation: CASSLGANEKLFF.

CDR3 sequence reads: CASSPNSGSTDTQYF. Here the CDR3 DNA reads TGTGCCAGCTCACCAAATAGCGGCAGCACAGATACGCAGTATTTT. The V and J genes are TRBV18 and TRBJ2-3; D might be TRBD2 (6 bases). The V gene lost 2 bases and the J gene lost 0 bases, with 9 bases spanning the gap. The CDR3 consists of 15 residues. Looked up from germline, CDR1 is KGHSH and CDR2 is LQKENI.

This chain joins TRBV4-1 and TRBJ1-2; D uncertain. CDR3 length equals 15 residues. The V gene's germline CDR1 is MGHRA and CDR2 YSYEKL. Trimming left V 3 bases short and J 0 bases short, with 11 bases between. CDR3 sequence (DNA): TGCGCCAGCAGCCACCCCGGGAGAGCTAACTATGGCTACACCTTC. It specifies CASSHPGRANYGYTF.

The chain combines TRBV5-4 with TRBJ2-5; 7 bases map to TRBD2. The CDR3 runs to 14 residues. V was pared by 4 bases and J by 0 bases, with 3 bases of the junction left unmatched. CDR1 is SGHNT, CDR2 YYREEE, per germline (reference sequence). DNA for the CDR3: TGTGCCAGCAGCGCGCGGGGGTACCAAGAGACCCAGTACTTC. Translating gives CASSARGYQETQYF.

The CDR3 loop reads CASSRAGAGYGYTF. The CDR3 nucleotides are TGTGCCAGCAGCCGGGCAGGGGCTGGCTATGGCTACACCTTC. This chain connects TRBV7-9 to TRBJ1-2; TRBD1 is a possible D gene (6 bases). The V end was cut by 5 bases, the J end by 4 bases, with 14 bases between. The CDR3 totals 14 residues. CDR1 and CDR2 (germline): SEHNR, FQNEAQ (reference sequence).

The chain is built from TRBV5-4 and TRBJ2-3; D is perhaps TRBD1 (6 bases). Trimming shortened V by 2 bases and J by 3 bases, and 13 bases separated the two germline ends. Per germline, CDR1 SGHNT and CDR2 YYREEE (reference sequence). The CDR3 has 15 residues. CDR3 DNA sequence: TGTGCCAGCAGCTTCGACAGGTGGTCGACAGATACGCAGTATTTT. As protein: CASSFDRWSTDTQYF.

The chain links TRBV18 to TRBJ2-1, with D hard to call. CDR3 length: 14 amino acids. The V end was cut by 1 base, the J end by 6 bases, with 10 bases between. Germline values: CDR1 KGHSH, CDR2 LQKENI. CDR3 in amino acids: CASSPRSTLNEQFF. CDR3 bases: TGTGCCAGCTCACCACGGAGTACCCTCAATGAGCAGTTCTTC.

The J gene is TRBJ2-1, the V gene TRBV30, with TRBD2 matching 12 bases. V was clipped by 3 bases and J by 0 bases; unmatched bases: 6. Germline-derived CDR1 and CDR2 are GTSNPN and SVGIG (reference sequence). The length of the CDR3 is 17 residues. The DNA of the CDR3 is TGTGCCTGGAGACTAGCGGGGGGTCTCAGCTCCTACAATGAGCAGTTCTTC. Amino acid sequence: CAWRLAGGLSSYNEQFF.

The genes are TRBV7-8 and TRBJ1-3; a possible D gene is TRBD1 (6 bases). The V end lost 3 bases, the J end lost 0 bases, and 15 bases lay between the germline ends. Germline CDR1 and CDR2: SGHVS and FQNEAQ. There are 17 residues in the CDR3. The CDR3 nucleotides read TGTGCCAGCAGCTTCCGGGACATGAGTCACTCTGGAAACACCATATATTTT. It translates to CASSFRDMSHSGNTIYF.

This chain uses TRBV7-2 with TRBJ1-2; 8 bases align to TRBD1. Germline CDR1 and CDR2: SGHTA and FQGNSA. Trimming removed 1 base from V and 5 bases from J; junction bases left unmatched: 6. CDR3 length equals 15 residues. CDR3 protein: CASSLEQGEGYGYTF. Here the CDR3 DNA reads TGTGCCAGCAGCTTAGAACAGGGGGAAGGATATGGCTACACCTTC.

The rearrangement uses TRBV5-4 and TRBJ2-1; tentative D call: TRBD2 (5 bases). V was shortened by 6 bases and J by 2 bases, with 9 bases between the two germline ends. From germline, CDR1 is SGHNT and CDR2 YYREEE (reference sequence). This CDR3 has 13 amino acids. CDR3 nucleotides: TGTGCCAGCAACGCCGGGACCTACAATGAGCAGTTCTTC. This gives the protein CASNAGTYNEQFF.

This clone was observed a single time. The chain joins TRBV7-3 to TRBJ2-2; TRBD2 matches 8 bases. This CDR3 comprises 15 residues. The V segment lost 5 bases and the J segment 0 bases; nucleotides outside the gene matches: 2. The germline CDR1 and CDR2 sequences are SGHTA and FQGTGA. CDR3: CASSLTSANTGELFF. Here the CDR3 DNA reads TGTGCCAGCAGCCTGACTAGCGCGAACACCGGGGAGCTGTTTTTT.

V usage is TRBV5-1 and J usage is TRBJ1-4, with a possible D match to TRBD1 (6 bases). The CDR3 sequence is 14 residues long. Germline CDR1 and CDR2: SGHRS and YFSETQ. The V and J ends lost 3 bases and 3 bases respectively, with 9 bases between them. In DNA form, the CDR3 reads TGCGCCAGCAGCTCCGGACAGCCTAATGAAAAACTGTTTTTT. Amino acids: CASSSGQPNEKLFF. Drawing the rest from reference TRBV5-1 and TRBJ1-4, the complete variable domain is KAGVTQTPRYLIKTRGQQVTLSCSPISGHRSVSWYQQTPGQGLQFLFEYFSETQRNKGNFPGRFSGRQFSNSRSEMNVSTLELGDSALYLCASSSGQPNEKLFFGSGTQLSVL.

The gene calls are TRBV10-3 and TRBJ1-6; TRBD1 aligns across 8 bases. Unmatched junction bases numbered 3, after V lost 8 bases and J lost 0 bases. Germline assignment: CDR1 ENHRY and CDR2 SYGVKD. The CDR3 is 15 amino acids. The CDR3: CAIRQGSSYNSPLHF. The CDR3 DNA reads as TGTGCCATCCGACAGGGGAGCTCCTATAATTCACCCCTCCACTTT.

The V call is TRBV20-1, the J call TRBJ2-7; 8 nucleotides line up with TRBD2. The CDR3 runs to 14 residues. CDR1 and CDR2 (germline): DFQATT, SNEGSKA (reference sequence). V was pared by 3 bases and J by 2 bases, with 6 bases of the junction left unmatched. This CDR3 is CSASREGVTYEQYF. The CDR3 bases are TGCAGTGCTAGTCGGGAGGGGGTTACCTACGAGCAGTACTTC.

This chain joins TRBV18 and TRBJ1-4, with 8 bases fitting TRBD1. V shed 3 bases, J shed 6 bases, and the junction held 6 bases outside the gene matches. CDR3 length equals 15 residues. From germline, CDR1 is KGHSH and CDR2 LQKENI. The chain's CDR3 is CASSPPGRGHEKLFF. In DNA, the CDR3 is TGTGCCAGCTCACCCCCGGGCAGGGGGCATGAAAAACTGTTTTTT.

CDR3 residues: CASSEALPGTGYGYTF. In nucleotides, the CDR3 is TGTGCCAGCAGTGAAGCGCTACCCGGGACAGGGTATGGCTACACCTTC. This rearrangement joins TRBV6-1 to TRBJ1-2; TRBD1 matches 9 bases. V lost 0 bases and J lost 5; bases outside the gene matches: 7. CDR1 is MNHNS, CDR2 SASEGT, per germline. The length of the CDR3 is 16 residues.

In its sample, this clone was seen once. J is TRBJ1-1 and V is TRBV29-1; 10 positions agree with TRBD1. The CDR3 has 14 amino acids. V was pared by 7 bases and J by 5 bases, with 10 bases of the junction left unmatched. Germline loops: CDR1 SQVTM, CDR2 ANQGSEA. The CDR3 DNA reads as TGCAGCGGTCAAGGGTGGGGACAGGGGACTGAAGCTTTCTTT. Its translation is CSGQGWGQGTEAFF.

This chain connects TRBV11-2 to TRBJ2-7; D is uncertain. The germline V and J ends were trimmed by 5 bases and 0 bases, with 5 bases remaining between them. The CDR3 is made up of 12 amino acids. The germline gives CDR1 SGHAT, CDR2 FQNNGV. The CDR3 is CASSRISYEQYF. The CDR3 nucleotides read TGTGCCAGCAGCCGTATCTCCTACGAGCAGTACTTC. Using reference TRBV11-2 and TRBJ2-7 for the parts outside the CDR3, the full variable domain is EAGVAQSPRYKIIEKRQSVAFWCNPISGHATLYWYQQILGQGPKLLIQFQNNGVVDDSQLPKDRFSAERLKGVDSTLKIQPAKLEDSAVYLCASSRISYEQYFGPGTRLTVT.

The CDR3: CASSLQGPGYGYTF. In nucleotides, the CDR3 is TGTGCCAGCAGCTTACAGGGCCCTGGCTATGGCTACACCTTC. The chain uses TRBV5-4 and TRBJ1-2; D may be TRBD1 (6 bases). The CDR3 is made up of 14 amino acids. V lost 2 bases to trimming and J lost 4 bases, with 12 bases between them. The germline CDR1 and CDR2 sequences are SGHNT and YYREEE (reference sequence).

This chain joins TRBV2 and TRBJ2-1, with 8 positions matching TRBD2. After removal of 7 bases from V and 9 bases from J, the junction contained 2 bases not matched to a gene. The CDR3 loop spans 11 amino acids. The germline V gene encodes CDR1 SNHLY and CDR2 FYNNEI. This chain's CDR3 is CASTREGEQFF. For the CDR3, the DNA is TGTGCCAGCACTCGGGAGGGTGAGCAGTTCTTC.